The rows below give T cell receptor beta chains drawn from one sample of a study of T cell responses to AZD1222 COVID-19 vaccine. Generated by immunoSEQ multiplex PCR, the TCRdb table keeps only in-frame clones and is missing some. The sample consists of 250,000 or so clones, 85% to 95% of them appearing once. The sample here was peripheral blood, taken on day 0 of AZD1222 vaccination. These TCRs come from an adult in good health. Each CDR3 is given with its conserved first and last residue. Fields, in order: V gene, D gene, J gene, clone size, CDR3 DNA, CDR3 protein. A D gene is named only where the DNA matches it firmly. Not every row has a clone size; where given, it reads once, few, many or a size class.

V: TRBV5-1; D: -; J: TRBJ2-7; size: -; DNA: TGCGCCAGCAGCCCAGAGGGTGGTCTAGGGGAGCAGTACTTC; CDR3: CASSPEGGLGEQYF
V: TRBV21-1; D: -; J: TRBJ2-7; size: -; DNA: TGTGCCAGCAGCAAAGGGCTAGCGGGAGGGTGGGAGCAGTACTTC; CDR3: CASSKGLAGGWEQYF
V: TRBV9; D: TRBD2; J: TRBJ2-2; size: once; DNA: TGTGCCAGCAGCGTCCTGGGACTAGCGGGGAACACCGGGGAGCTGTTTTTT; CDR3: CASSVLGLAGNTGELFF
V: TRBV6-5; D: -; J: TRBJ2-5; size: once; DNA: TGTGCCAGCAGTACTCAGGGGGGAGAGACCCAGTACTTC; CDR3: CASSTQGGETQYF
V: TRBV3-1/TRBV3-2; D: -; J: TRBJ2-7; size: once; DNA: TGTGCCAGCAGCCGGGGGTACGAGCAGTACTTC; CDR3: CASSRGYEQYF
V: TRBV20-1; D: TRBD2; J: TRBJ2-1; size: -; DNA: TGCAGTGCTAGTTGGCTAGCGGGTCCTACCTACAATGAGCAGTTCTTC; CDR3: CSASWLAGPTYNEQFF
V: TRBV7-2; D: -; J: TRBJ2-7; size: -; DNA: TGTGCCAGCAGCCCTGGCGGGGGCGGGATTTACGAGCAGTACTTC; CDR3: CASSPGGGGIYEQYF
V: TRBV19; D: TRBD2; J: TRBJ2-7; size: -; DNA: TGTGCCAGTAGTACCACCAGGACTAGAGCGAACGAGCAGTACTTC; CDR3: CASSTTRTRANEQYF
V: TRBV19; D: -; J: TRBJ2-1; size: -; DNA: TGTGCCAGTAGTATGTCCTTTTACCCAAGCTCCTACAATGAGCAGTTCTTC; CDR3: CASSMSFYPSSYNEQFF
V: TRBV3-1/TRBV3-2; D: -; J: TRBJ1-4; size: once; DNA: TGTGCCAGCAGCCAAGATTGGGAGGGGTTCAATGAAAAACTGTTTTTT; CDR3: CASSQDWEGFNEKLFF
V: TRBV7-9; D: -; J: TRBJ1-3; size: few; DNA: TGTGCCAGCAGCTTGGTGGCAGGGGCTGGAAACACCATATATTTT; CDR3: CASSLVAGAGNTIYF
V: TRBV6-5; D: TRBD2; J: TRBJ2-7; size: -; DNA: TGTGCCAGCAGTACCTTTAGCGGGGGGGCCTACGAGCAGTACTTC; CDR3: CASSTFSGGAYEQYF
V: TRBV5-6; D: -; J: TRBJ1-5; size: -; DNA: TGTGCCAGCAGCTTGGCGGCGGGCAATCAGCCCCAGCATTTT; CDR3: CASSLAAGNQPQHF
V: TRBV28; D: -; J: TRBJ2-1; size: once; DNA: TGTGCCAGCAGTGAGGGCCAGAGCTCCTACAATGAGCAGTTCTTC; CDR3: CASSEGQSSYNEQFF
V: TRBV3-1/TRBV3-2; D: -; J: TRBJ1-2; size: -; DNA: TGTGCCAGCAGCCAAGGATCAGGGGATGCTAACTATGGCTACACCTTC; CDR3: CASSQGSGDANYGYTF
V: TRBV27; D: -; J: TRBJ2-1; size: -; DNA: TGTGCCAGCAGTCTCGGCCCTTGGGATGAGCAGTTCTTC; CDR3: CASSLGPWDEQFF
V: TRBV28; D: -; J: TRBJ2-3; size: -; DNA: TGTGCCAGCAGTTTGGTGGTTGGAGGGTTCACAGATACGCAGTATTTT; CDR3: CASSLVVGGFTDTQYF
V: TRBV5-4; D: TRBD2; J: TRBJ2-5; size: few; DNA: TGTGCCAGCAGCTTCGGACTAGCGGGAGAGACCCAGTACTTC; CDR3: CASSFGLAGETQYF
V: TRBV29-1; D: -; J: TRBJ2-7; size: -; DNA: TGCAGCGTCGCCTCGGGTAGCAGATACTACGAGCAGTACTTC; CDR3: CSVASGSRYYEQYF
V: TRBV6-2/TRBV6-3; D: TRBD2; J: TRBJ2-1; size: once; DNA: TGTGCCAGCAGTTCAGAGACTAGCGGGAGGCCAAAGTTCTCCTACAATGAGCAGTTCTTC; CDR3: CASSSETSGRPKFSYNEQFF
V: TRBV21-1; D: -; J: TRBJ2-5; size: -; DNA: TGTGCCAGCAGCAATGCCCCGGCAGAGACCCAGTACTTC; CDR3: CASSNAPAETQYF
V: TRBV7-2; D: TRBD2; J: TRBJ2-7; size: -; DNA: TGTGCCAGCAGCATAGCGGGAGCCTACGAGCAGTACTTC; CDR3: CASSIAGAYEQYF
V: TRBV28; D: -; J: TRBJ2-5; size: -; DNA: TGTGCCAGCAGAACCCGACAGCCCCTAAAAGAGACCCAGTACTTC; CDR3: CASRTRQPLKETQYF
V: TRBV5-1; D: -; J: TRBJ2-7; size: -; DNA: TGCGCCAGCACTGGTTCCCACTACGAGCAGTACTTC; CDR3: CASTGSHYEQYF
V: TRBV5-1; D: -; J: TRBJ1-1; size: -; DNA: TGCGCCAGCCAGGGGTTGACGGGGAACACTGAAGCTCACTTT; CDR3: CASQGLTGNTEAHF
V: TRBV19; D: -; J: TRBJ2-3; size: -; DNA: TGTGCCAGTAGTATAGGGTCTAGCGACACAGATACGCAGTATTTT; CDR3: CASSIGSSDTDTQYF
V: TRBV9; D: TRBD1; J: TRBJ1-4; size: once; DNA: TGTGCCAGCAGCTCCGGGACAGGGGGAACTAATGAAAAACTGTTTTTT; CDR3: CASSSGTGGTNEKLFF
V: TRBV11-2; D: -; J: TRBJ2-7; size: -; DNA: TGTGCCAGCAGCGGCCGGACAGTGACTTACGAGCAGTACTTC; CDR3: CASSGRTVTYEQYF
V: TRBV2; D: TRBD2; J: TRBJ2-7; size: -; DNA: TGTGCCAGCGGAACTAGCGGCCCCTCCTACGAGCAGTACTTC; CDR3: CASGTSGPSYEQYF
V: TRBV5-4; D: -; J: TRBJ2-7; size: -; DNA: TGTGCCAGCAGCTTCGTCACTAGAGGCGAGCAGTACTTC; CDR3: CASSFVTRGEQYF
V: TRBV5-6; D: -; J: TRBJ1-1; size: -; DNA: TGTGCCAGCAGCTTGTTCAGGGGCACTGAAGCTTTCTTT; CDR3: CASSLFRGTEAFF
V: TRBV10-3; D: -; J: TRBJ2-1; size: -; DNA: TGTGCCATCAGTGAGTCGAGCTCCTACAATGAGCAGTTCTTC; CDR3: CAISESSSYNEQFF
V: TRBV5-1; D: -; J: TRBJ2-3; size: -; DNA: TGCGCCAGCAGCTTGGGAAGGGTCGCAGATACGCAGTATTTT; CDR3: CASSLGRVADTQYF
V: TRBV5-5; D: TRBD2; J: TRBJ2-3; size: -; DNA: TGTGCCAGCAGCCGACTAGCGGGAGGCACAGATACGCAGTATTTT; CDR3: CASSRLAGGTDTQYF
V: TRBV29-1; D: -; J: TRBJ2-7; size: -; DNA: TGCAGCGTTGTCGGCGGAGGGGCCTACGAGCAGTACTTC; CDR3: CSVVGGGAYEQYF
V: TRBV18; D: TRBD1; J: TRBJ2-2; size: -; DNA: TGTGCCAGCTCACCGAGACAGGGGCACACCGGGGAGCTGTTTTTT; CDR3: CASSPRQGHTGELFF
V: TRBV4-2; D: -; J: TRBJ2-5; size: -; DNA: TGTGCCAGCAGCCAAGCGGGGGCTCAACAGACCCAGTACTTC; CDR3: CASSQAGAQQTQYF
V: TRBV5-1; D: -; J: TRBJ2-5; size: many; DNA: TGCGCCAGCAGCCTGACTCCCGGGTACCAAGAGACCCAGTACTTC; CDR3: CASSLTPGYQETQYF